This record concerns one TCR beta chain sequence. The sample comes from a study of blood T cell repertoires in COVID-19. Study-level information: Acute and convalescent COVID-19 specimens originated in the United States, Italy and Spain. Sources were T cells, B-cell-depleted T cells, or PBMCs; the material itself was cDNA or gDNA.

Trimming shortened V by 0 bases and J by 4 bases, and 11 bases separated the two germline ends. Per germline, CDR1 SGHNT and CDR2 YYREEE (reference sequence). The CDR3 consists of 15 residues. Self-reported history from a screening survey and questionnaire set each donor's cohort. In the original analysis: Estimated nucleated cell counts came from reference gene primer amplification. Sequenced by immunoSEQ multiplex PCR; TCRdb stores in-frame clones only, minus some. V and J calls and clone size are copied from that table; D and trimming were computed from the DNA. The sample has 150,000 or so clones; more than 75% are singletons.

This TCR was sampled from a woman in her 30s with acute COVID-19. The rearrangement uses TRBV5-4 and TRBJ2-1, with a tentative D call TRBD2 (6 bases). The sequenced sample consisted of PBMCs or T cells enriched from blood (not recorded which). The CDR3 region is CASSLGVAEYNEQFF. The CDR3 DNA sequence: TGTGCCAGCAGCTTGGGAGTAGCGGAGTACAATGAGCAGTTCTTC. Using reference TRBV5-4 and TRBJ2-1 for the parts outside the CDR3, the full variable domain is ETGVTQSPTHLIKTRGQQVTLRCSSQSGHNTVSWYQQALGQGPQFIFQYYREEENGRGNFPPRFSGLQFPNYSSELNVNALELDDSALYLCASSLGVAEYNEQFFGPGTRLTVL.